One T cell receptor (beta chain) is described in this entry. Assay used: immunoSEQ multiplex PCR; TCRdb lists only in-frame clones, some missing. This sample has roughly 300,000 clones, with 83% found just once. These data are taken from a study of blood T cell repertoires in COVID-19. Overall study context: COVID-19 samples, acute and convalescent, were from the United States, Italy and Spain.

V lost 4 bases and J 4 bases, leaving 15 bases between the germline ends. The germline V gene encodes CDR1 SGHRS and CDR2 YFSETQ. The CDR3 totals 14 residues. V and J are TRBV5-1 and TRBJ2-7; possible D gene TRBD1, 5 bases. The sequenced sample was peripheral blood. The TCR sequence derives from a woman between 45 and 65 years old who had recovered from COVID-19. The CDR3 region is CASSLSWAGYEQYF. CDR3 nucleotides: TGCGCCAGCAGCCTTTCTTGGGCAGGGTACGAGCAGTACTTC.